A single sample gave rise to the 13 T cell receptor beta chains below, sequenced in a study of blood T cells in healthy people across ages. Together with a sample-barcoded 5' primer, a J-beta primer mix was included in a second PCR lasting about 6 to 11 cycles. A single record per CDR3 protein comes from TCRdb applying MiXCR to the 5' RACE reads. The sample includes fewer than 900,000 distinct CDR3 sequences, 45% to 50% of them seen just once. Material for sequencing was blood. The receptors stem from a woman in her sixties or seventies in good health.

This clonotype came up a few times. The chain uses TRBV6-5 and TRBJ2-7; 11 positions agree with TRBD2. The CDR3 spans 17 residues. CDR1 is MNHEY, CDR2 SVGAGI, per germline. Trimming removed 7 bases from V and 0 bases from J; junction bases left unmatched: 11. CDR3 nucleotide sequence: TGTGCCAGCATTTTTGGGACTAGCGGTTCTCCCTCCTACGAGCAGTACTTC. Protein: CASIFGTSGSPSYEQYF.

The chain has TRBV12-3 or TRBV12-4 and TRBJ2-1; no firm D call. The CDR3 has 12 residues. V was cut by 4 bases and J by 10 bases, with 11 bases left in between. The CDR3 reads CASSSSTVEQFF. The CDR3 DNA reads TGTGCCAGCAGTTCATCTACCGTCGAGCAGTTCTTC.

This clonotype has a handful of counts. This chain joins TRBV28 and TRBJ2-7; a possible D gene is TRBD1 (5 bases). V gave up 4 bases and J gave up 0 bases, with 16 bases separating them. CDR3 length: 16 amino acids. Germline V lookup: CDR1 MDHEN, CDR2 SYDVKM. CDR3 nucleotide sequence: TGTGCCAGCAGTTCTCAGGGTCTAGGCAGCTCCTACGAGCAGTACTTC. This sequence encodes CASSSQGLGSSYEQYF.

In its sample, this clonotype ranks as medium-sized (0.01 to 0.1%). The rearrangement uses TRBV7-2 and TRBJ1-1, with TRBD1 identical over 10 bases. The CDR3 contains 13 residues. Germline values: CDR1 SGHTA, CDR2 FQGNSA. Losses at the gene ends were 5 bases for V and 7 bases for J; bases not matched to a gene: 4. The CDR3 sequence: CASSATGGFEAFF. The CDR3 DNA reads as TGTGCCAGCAGCGCGACAGGGGGCTTTGAAGCTTTCTTT.

J is TRBJ1-1 and V is TRBV7-9; no reliable D call. This CDR3 comprises 14 residues. Trimming took 2 bases from V and 3 from J, leaving 10 bases between them. CDR1 and CDR2 from the germline V gene are SEHNR and FQNEAQ (reference sequence). CDR3 residues: CASSLRQADTEAFF. The CDR3 DNA reads TGTGCCAGCAGCTTAAGGCAGGCGGACACTGAAGCTTTCTTT.

This clonotype was seen more than once but under ten times. As DNA, the CDR3 is TGTGCCAGCAGCTTAGGAGTAGCGGCTATCTACGAGCAGTACTTC. It yields the protein CASSLGVAAIYEQYF. This chain joins TRBV7-2 and TRBJ2-7, with D perhaps matching TRBD2 (6 bases). This CDR3 comprises 15 residues. Trimming stripped 1 base from V and 3 bases from J, with 13 bases between. The germline CDR1 and CDR2 sequences are SGHTA and FQGNSA.

This clonotype was seen only a few times. The chain recombines TRBV20-1 with TRBJ2-7; no firm D call. The CDR3 length is 15 residues. With 0 bases removed from V and 4 bases from J, the gap between germline ends came to 16 bases. Germline CDR1 is DFQATT and CDR2 is SNEGSKA (reference sequence). CDR3 sequence: CSARDHGNNPYEQYF. The CDR3 DNA reads TGCAGTGCTAGAGATCACGGCAACAACCCTTACGAGCAGTACTTC.

The chain links TRBV7-3 to TRBJ2-7, with D tentatively TRBD1 or TRBD2 (5 bases each). The J call is uncertain, as TRBJ2-5 better fits the DNA end. Germline loops: CDR1 SGHTA, CDR2 FQGTGA. The CDR3 spans 13 residues. The CDR3 reads CASSFGASETQYF. CDR3 nucleotide sequence: TGTGCCAGCAGCTTCGGGGCCTCGGAGACCCAGTACTTC.

V is TRBV27 and J is TRBJ2-1; TRBD2 agrees at 8 bases. In germline, CDR1 is MNHEY, CDR2 SMNVEV (reference sequence). This CDR3 spans 15 amino acids. The V segment lost 6 bases and the J segment 0 bases; nucleotides outside the gene matches: 4. The CDR3 here is CASRRTSISYNEQFF. CDR3 nucleotides: TGTGCCAGCAGGCGGACTAGCATCTCCTACAATGAGCAGTTCTTC.

This clonotype was observed a few times. The chain links TRBV24-1 to TRBJ2-7, with D tentatively TRBD1 or TRBD2 (6 bases each). V was cut by 3 bases and J by 1 base, with 12 bases left in between. The CDR3 length is 15 residues. CDR1 and CDR2 from the germline V gene are KGHDR and SFDVKD. The CDR3 coding sequence is TGTGCCACCAGTGATCCGGGGGCCTTATCCTACGAGCAGTACTTC. This gives the protein CATSDPGALSYEQYF.

With regard to this clonotype: With a much larger clone just one base away, this may be a read error. The chain couples TRBV28 to TRBJ2-5; D perhaps matches TRBD1 (6 bases). This CDR3 is built from 12 residues. In germline, CDR1 is MDHEN, CDR2 SYDVKM. V lost 11 bases and J lost 2, with 12 bases in between. CDR3 amino acids: CAALQGQETQYF. CDR3 coding DNA: TGTGCCGCCTTGCAGGGGCAAGAGACCCAGTACTTC.

The CDR3, as DNA: TGTGCCGGGCAGGGGGTTGGGGATACGCAGTATTTT. It encodes CAGQGVGDTQYF. J is TRBJ2-3 and V is TRBV5-5, with 7 bases identical to TRBD1. Per the germline V gene, CDR1 is SGHKS and CDR2 is YYEKEE (reference sequence). The CDR3 is 12 amino acids. The V segment lost 10 bases and the J segment 6 bases; nucleotides outside the gene matches: 8. The complete variable domain, with remaining parts taken from reference TRBV5-5 and TRBJ2-3, reads DAGVTQSPTHLIKTRGQQVTLRCSPISGHKSVSWYQQVLGQGPQFIFQYYEKEERGRGNFPDRFSARQFPNYSSELNVNALLLGDSALYLCAGQGVGDTQYFGPGTRLTVL.

The genes are TRBV7-2 and TRBJ2-7; D is undetermined. CDR1 and CDR2 from the germline V gene are SGHTA and FQGNSA. The V gene lost 1 base and the J gene lost 3 bases, with 16 bases spanning the gap. This CDR3 contains 16 residues. The CDR3 DNA is TGTGCCAGCAGCTTAGTTGCTTTGGGCACGGGCTACGAGCAGTACTTC. This sequence encodes CASSLVALGTGYEQYF. Variable domain in full (rest from reference TRBV7-2 and TRBJ2-7): GAGVSQSPSNKVTEKGKDVELRCDPISGHTALYWYRQSLGQGLEFLIYFQGNSAPDKSGLPSDRFSAERTGGSVSTLTIQRTQQEDSAVYLCASSLVALGTGYEQYFGPGTRLTVT.